This T cell receptor beta chain was documented in a study of regulatory T cells in long-lasting Graves disease. In the study overall: Patients with persistent Graves' disease had over 5 years of antithyroid drugs and persistent TSH receptor antibodies. Study-level results: Lower TCR diversity characterized persistent Graves' patients relative to newly diagnosed patients. Peripheral blood was the sole material, not thyroid tissue.

The V gene end was trimmed by 0 bases and the J gene end by 4 bases; junction bases not matched to a gene: 5. The CDR3 loop spans 15 amino acids. Germline loops: CDR1 SGDLS, CDR2 YYNGEE. Time point of the sample: persistent/refractory GD, antithyroid drugs over 5 years with positive TRAb. Researchers made the TCR library from RNA that was extracted from PBMCs. Note on this clonotype: The antigen is undetermined.

HTBI primers from iRepertoire and Arm-PCR of CDR3 regions yielded the TCR beta libraries. Methods used by the authors: The study identified about 60 TRBV and approximately 14 TRBJ segments across samples. Via MiXCR, TCRdb re-called the multiplex PCR reads, giving one row per CDR3 protein. Here the V and J calls rest on TCRdb's processing, not on the authors' analysis. The sample yields 700,000 or so distinct CDR3 sequences, about 30% seen once. The clonotype was recovered from a female donor with Graves disease. The chain has TRBV9 and TRBJ1-2, with TRBD1 identical over 8 bases. The specimen was peripheral blood mononuclear cells (PBMCs), collected when the disease was refractory, from a patient treated with antithyroid drugs. CDR3 in DNA: TGTGCCAGCAGCGTAGCCTCCCAGGGGGCCTATGGCTACACCTTC. It yields the protein CASSVASQGAYGYTF. The variable domain in full, completed from reference TRBV9 and TRBJ1-2, reads DSGVTQTPKHLITATGQRVTLRCSPRSGDLSVYWYQQSLDQGLQFLIQYYNGEERAKGNILERFSAQQFPDLHSELNLSSLELGDSALYFCASSVASQGAYGYTFGSGTRLTVV.